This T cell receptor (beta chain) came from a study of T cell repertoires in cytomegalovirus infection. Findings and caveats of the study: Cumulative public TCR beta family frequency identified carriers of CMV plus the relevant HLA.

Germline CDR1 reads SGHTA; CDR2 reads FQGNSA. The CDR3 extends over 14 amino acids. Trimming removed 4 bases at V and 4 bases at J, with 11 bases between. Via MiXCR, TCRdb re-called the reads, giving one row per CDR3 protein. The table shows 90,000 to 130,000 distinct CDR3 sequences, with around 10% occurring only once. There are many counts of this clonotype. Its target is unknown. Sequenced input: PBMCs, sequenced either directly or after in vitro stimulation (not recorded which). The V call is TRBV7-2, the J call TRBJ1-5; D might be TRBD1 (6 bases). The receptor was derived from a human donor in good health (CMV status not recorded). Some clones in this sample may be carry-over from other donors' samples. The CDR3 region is CASSSRQANQPQHF. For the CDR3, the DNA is TGTGCCAGCAGCTCCCGACAGGCAAATCAGCCCCAGCATTTT.